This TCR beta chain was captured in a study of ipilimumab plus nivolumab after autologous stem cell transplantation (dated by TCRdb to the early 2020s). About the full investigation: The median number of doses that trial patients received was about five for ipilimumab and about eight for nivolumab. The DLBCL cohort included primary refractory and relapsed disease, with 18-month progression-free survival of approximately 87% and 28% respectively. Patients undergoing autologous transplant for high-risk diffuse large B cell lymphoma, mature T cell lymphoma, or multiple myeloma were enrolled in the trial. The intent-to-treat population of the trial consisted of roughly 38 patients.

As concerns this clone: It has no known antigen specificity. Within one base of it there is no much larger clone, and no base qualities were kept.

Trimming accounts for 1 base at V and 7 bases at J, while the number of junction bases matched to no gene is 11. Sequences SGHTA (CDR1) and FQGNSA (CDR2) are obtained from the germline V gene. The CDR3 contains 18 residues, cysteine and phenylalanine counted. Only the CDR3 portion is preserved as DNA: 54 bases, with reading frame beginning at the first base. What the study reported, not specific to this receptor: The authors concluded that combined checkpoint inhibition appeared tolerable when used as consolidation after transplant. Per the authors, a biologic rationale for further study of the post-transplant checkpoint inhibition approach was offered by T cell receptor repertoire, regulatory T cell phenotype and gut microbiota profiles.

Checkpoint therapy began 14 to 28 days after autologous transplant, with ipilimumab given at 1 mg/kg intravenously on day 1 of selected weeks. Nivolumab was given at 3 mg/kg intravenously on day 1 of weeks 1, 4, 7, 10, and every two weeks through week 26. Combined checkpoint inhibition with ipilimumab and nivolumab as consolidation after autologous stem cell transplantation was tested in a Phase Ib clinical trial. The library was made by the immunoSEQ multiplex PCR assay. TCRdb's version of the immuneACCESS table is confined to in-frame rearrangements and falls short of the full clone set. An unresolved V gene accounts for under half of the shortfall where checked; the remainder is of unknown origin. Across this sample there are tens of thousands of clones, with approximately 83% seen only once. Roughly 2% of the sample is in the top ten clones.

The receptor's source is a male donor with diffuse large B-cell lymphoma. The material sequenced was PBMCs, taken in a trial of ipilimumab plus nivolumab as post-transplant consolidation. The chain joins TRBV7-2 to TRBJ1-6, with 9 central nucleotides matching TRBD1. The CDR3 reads CASSLVPLTGGWNSPLHF. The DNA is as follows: TGTGCCAGCAGCTTAGTACCTTTGACAGGGGGTTGGAATTCACCCCTCCACTTT.